The T cell receptor beta chain described here comes from a study of CD8 T cells in ankylosing spondylitis. Regarding the study as a whole: Within ankylosing spondylitis blood, a TCR beta motif made up of fewer than ten highly homologous variants appeared to be characteristic.

TCRdb reanalysed the 5' RACE reads using MiXCR and keeps one entry per CDR3 protein. The sample gives some 71,000 distinct CDR3 sequences, about 5.2% of which show up once; approximately 2.1% is in the top ten. This clonotype was seen repeatedly, ten times or more. Its target is unknown. This CDR3 is 14 amino acids long. From germline, CDR1 is GTSNPN and CDR2 SVGIG (reference sequence). V gave up 5 bases and J gave up 3 bases, with 17 bases separating them. The rearrangement uses TRBV30 and TRBJ2-7; D gene ambiguous. The sample was blood, either unsorted or a sorted T cell fraction (not recorded which). This clonotype was obtained from a male donor with ankylosing spondylitis or in good health (not recorded which). The DNA for the CDR3 is TGTGCCTGGTCTCAAGAGGTAACACTCTACGAGCAGTACTTC. Translation gives CAWSQEVTLYEQYF.